This T cell receptor (beta chain) emerged from a study of CD4 T cells in relation to SARS-CoV-2 and coronaviruses. CDR1 is KGHSH, CDR2 LQKENI, per germline. V lost 0 bases, J lost 5 bases, and 19 bases lay in between. The CDR3 is 17 residues long. The unexposed donors gave CD4+ T cells in 2011-2018, prior to COVID-19. The cells were cultured for about ten days before CD4+ T cells were isolated. About this clone itself: Antigen unknown.

Measured with immunoSEQ multiplex PCR; TCRdb has only the in-frame clones, and not every one. The table has 20,000 to 25,000 clones, about 79% seen once. V is TRBV18 and J is TRBJ1-1; D is uncertain. The receptor was isolated from a human donor in good health. The source material was CD4+ T cells from PBMCs, cultured in vitro. The DNA of the CDR3 is TGTGCCAGCTCACCACCGAGTCTGGGCGGGGTTGGGACTGAAGCTTTCTTT. This codes for CASSPPSLGGVGTEAFF.